Listed below are T cell receptor beta chains from one sample, sequenced in a study of OX40 agonist ivuxolimab in advanced cancers. Sequencing used immunoSEQ multiplex PCR; TCRdb keeps in-frame clones, though not all of them. This table holds tens of thousands of clones, approximately 87% found once. The sequencing used CD4+ or CD8+ T cells sorted from blood, collected in a trial of the OX40 agonist ivuxolimab. The receptors stem from an adult with an advanced solid tumor such as melanoma, head and neck, liver or kidney cancer. The CDR3 runs from the conserved cysteine through the conserved F or W. D genes are given only for firm matches. Size values are once, few and many counts, or a class for expanded clones, and some rows have none.

-,TRBJ1-6,-,TRBV5-4,TGTGCCAGCAGCTTGGATCGTTGGGGTTTGGCCCTCCACTTT,CASSLDRWGLALHF
few,TRBJ2-7,-,TRBV6-6,TGTGCCAGCAGCTTAAGTGGTTACGAGCAGTACTTC,CASSLSGYEQYF
-,TRBJ2-3,TRBD1,TRBV7-3,TGTGCCAGCGGGACAGCAGATACGCAGTATTTT,CASGTADTQYF
once,TRBJ2-7,TRBD2,TRBV5-5,TGTGCCAGCAGCTTGGGACTAGCGGGGGGGCCTCCCCCCTCCTACGAGCAGTACTTC,CASSLGLAGGPPPSYEQYF
once,TRBJ2-5,-,TRBV7-3,TGTGCCAGCAGCTTGCAAGGGACCCAAGAGACCCAGTACTTC,CASSLQGTQETQYF
-,TRBJ2-5,TRBD1,TRBV18,TGTGCCAGCTCACCAAGGGGCAGGGGGATTGGAGAGACCCAGTACTTC,CASSPRGRGIGETQYF
-,TRBJ2-3,TRBD1,TRBV18,TGTGCCAGCTCACCAAGAGTTCAAGGGACAGGGGGCCCAGATACGCAGTATTTT,CASSPRVQGTGGPDTQYF
-,TRBJ1-2,TRBD1,TRBV4-3,TGCGCCAGCAGCCAGAATCCGGGACAGGGGAAGTATGGCTACACCTTC,CASSQNPGQGKYGYTF
-,TRBJ2-7,TRBD1,TRBV5-1,TGCGCCAGCAGCTTGCGATCAACCGGGACAGGGGGCGGCGAGCAGTACTTC,CASSLRSTGTGGGEQYF
-,TRBJ2-3,-,TRBV2,TGTGCCAGCAGGGACGTCAGCGGCGCAGATACGCAGTATTTT,CASRDVSGADTQYF
-,TRBJ2-5,TRBD2,TRBV11-2,TGTGCCAGCAGCTCCGGGAAGGGAAGCGGGGGGTTTGGAGAGACCCAGTACTTC,CASSSGKGSGGFGETQYF
-,TRBJ1-4,-,TRBV2,TGTGCCAGCAGGGAAAACACAGGGCTCAATGAAAAACTGTTTTTT,CASRENTGLNEKLFF
-,TRBJ2-6,-,TRBV4-3,TGCGCCAGCAGCCAAGATAGGAGGCGTAGCTCTGGGGCCAACGTCCTGACTTTC,CASSQDRRRSSGANVLTF
-,TRBJ2-3,-,TRBV5-4,TGTGCCAGCAGTCCCGGGGCTAACACAGATACGCAGTATTTT,CASSPGANTDTQYF
-,TRBJ1-2,-,TRBV13,TGTGCCAGCAGCTTATTTTTCGGTGGCTACACCTTC,CASSLFFGGYTF
-,TRBJ2-1,TRBD2,TRBV6-6,TGTGCCAGCAGCCTTCGAGGCGGGGGTGATGAGCAGTTCTTC,CASSLRGGGDEQFF
-,TRBJ2-5,TRBD1,TRBV5-3,TGTGCCAGAAGCCGGTCGACAGGGGGTCGGGAGACCCAGTACTTC,CARSRSTGGRETQYF